This TCR beta chain originates from a study of human T cells and chemical hapten exposure. Study-wide background: Small pooled library volume differences mainly caused per-sample TCR yield variation.

The germline V and J ends were trimmed by 3 bases and 6 bases, with 11 bases remaining between them. The CDR3 runs 13 residues. Time point denoted: patch test 3, about 24 weeks after DPC sensitization. Treatment meaning: therapeutic diphenylcyclopropenone sensitization with weekly scalp DPC. This clonotype was observed at least ten times. Study processing details: Samples ranged from about 23,224 to 690,600 TCRs, with a median of roughly 96,000. TCRdb independently ran MiXCR on the RACE reads; one entry per CDR3 protein. The V and J calls shown here were made by TCRdb, not taken from the authors' results. Among more than 150,000 distinct CDR3 sequences, approximately 26% were seen once, and the ten largest hold 2.5%.

J is TRBJ1-1 and V is TRBV12-3 or TRBV12-4, with D uncertain. Sample: whole blood, taken in connection with sensitization to the hapten diphenylcyclopropenone (DPC). The receptor was derived from a woman aged 40 to 55 with alopecia areata. Some clones in this sample may be carry-over from other donors' samples. CDR3: CASSFSLAAEAFF. The CDR3 DNA reads as TGTGCCAGCAGTTTTTCTCTTGCGGCTGAAGCTTTCTTT.